Shown below are 21 T cell receptor beta chains from a single sample sequenced in a study of T cell responses to AZD1222 COVID-19 vaccine. TCRdb keeps only in-frame clones here, not all; method: immunoSEQ multiplex PCR. The sample shows some 110,000 clones, roughly 87% of them seen only once. The source was peripheral blood, collected on day 0 of AZD1222 vaccination. These receptors were taken from an adult in good health.

This chain connects TRBV5-1 to TRBJ1-3; D might be TRBD1 (5 bases). This CDR3 contains 15 residues. V was cut by 3 bases and J by 0 bases, with 10 bases left in between. Germline V lookup: CDR1 SGHRS, CDR2 YFSETQ. CDR3 amino acids: CASSWGRDSGNTIYF. For the CDR3, the DNA is TGCGCCAGCAGCTGGGGACGCGACTCTGGAAACACCATATATTTT.

The V and J genes are TRBV6-4 and TRBJ2-3; 10 positions agree with TRBD2. This CDR3 comprises 16 residues. Germline V gene data show CDR1 as MRHNA and CDR2 as SNTAGT. V shed 1 base and J 2 bases; nucleotides not matched to a gene: 3. CDR3 amino acids: CASSDFSGGTTDTQYF. For the CDR3, the DNA is TGTGCCAGCAGTGACTTTAGCGGGGGGACCACAGATACGCAGTATTTT.

The chain is built from TRBV25-1 and TRBJ2-7; D possibly corresponds to TRBD1 (6 bases). The CDR3 extends over 15 amino acids. V lost 4 bases, J lost 0 bases, and 13 bases lay in between. Germline CDR1 and CDR2: MGHDK and SYGVNS. This chain's CDR3 is CASSVTGPSSYEQYF. In DNA form, the CDR3 reads TGTGCCAGCAGTGTAACAGGGCCAAGCTCCTACGAGCAGTACTTC.

V gene TRBV27 combines with J gene TRBJ1-1; D possibly corresponds to TRBD1 (6 bases). Germline assignment: CDR1 MNHEY and CDR2 SMNVEV (reference sequence). V dropped 10 bases and J dropped 3 bases, with 15 bases sitting between them. The CDR3 contains 13 residues. The CDR3 protein is CATRTATHTEAFF. The CDR3 region has the DNA TGTGCCACCCGGACAGCTACCCACACTGAAGCTTTCTTT.

The chain uses TRBV5-1 and TRBJ1-4, with D possibly matching TRBD1 (6 bases). Germline CDR1 reads SGHRS; CDR2 reads YFSETQ. The CDR3 has 15 residues. Trimming removed 3 bases at V and 4 bases at J, with 13 bases between. The CDR3: CASSSWGGGNEKLFF. The CDR3 DNA is TGCGCCAGCAGCTCCTGGGGAGGGGGTAATGAAAAACTGTTTTTT.

This chain joins TRBV5-4 and TRBJ2-7, with TRBD2 matching 7 bases. The V gene end was trimmed by 2 bases and the J gene end by 2 bases; junction bases not matched to a gene: 7. CDR3 length: 15 residues. Germline loops: CDR1 SGHNT, CDR2 YYREEE (reference sequence). CDR3 DNA sequence: TGTGCCAGCAGCTTATCGGGCGGGGGTACCTACGAGCAGTACTTC. It translates to CASSLSGGGTYEQYF.

The V call is TRBV19, the J call TRBJ1-6; D is uncertain. Trimming pared 3 bases from V and 1 base from J, leaving 13 bases between. Per the germline V gene, CDR1 is LNHDA and CDR2 is SQIVND (reference sequence). The length of the CDR3 is 17 residues. The CDR3 here is CASSIGDYGSYNSPLHF. The CDR3 region has the DNA TGTGCCAGTAGTATCGGCGATTACGGGTCCTATAATTCACCCCTCCACTTT.

About this clone: The sample holds other DNA sequences that translate to the same CDR3. CDR3 sequence reads: CASSLTLNTEAFF. The CDR3 bases are TGTGCCAGCAGCTTAACCCTCAACACTGAAGCTTTCTTT. This chain joins TRBV7-3 and TRBJ1-1; no firm D call. The CDR3 is 13 amino acids. Germline assignment: CDR1 SGHTA and CDR2 FQGTGA. Trimming shortened V by 0 bases and J by 2 bases, and 4 bases separated the two germline ends.

V and J are TRBV4-2 and TRBJ1-2; 7 positions agree with TRBD1. This CDR3 contains 15 residues. Germline V gene sequence: CDR1 LGHNA, CDR2 YNFKEQ. V lost 5 bases and J lost 2; bases outside the gene matches: 8. CDR3 sequence (DNA): TGTGCCAGCAGCTACGGACAGGCAGCGAACTATGGCTACACCTTC. Its translation: CASSYGQAANYGYTF.

The chain recombines TRBV7-7 with TRBJ2-5; D is tentatively TRBD1 or TRBD2 (5 bases each). Trimming took off 1 base at V and 2 bases at J, with 8 bases between the two ends. Germline CDR1 is SSHAT and CDR2 is FNYEAQ (reference sequence). The CDR3 has 14 residues. CDR3 DNA: TGTGCCAGCAGCTTAGGGGACGGTCAAGAGACCCAGTACTTC. Translating it yields CASSLGDGQETQYF.

In DNA form, the CDR3 reads TGTGCCAGCACGGGACAGATCACCGGGGAGCTGTTTTTT. Translating it yields CASTGQITGELFF. The rearrangement uses TRBV2 and TRBJ2-2, with 7 bases matching TRBD1. CDR3 length: 13 amino acids. CDR1 and CDR2 from the germline V gene are SNHLY and FYNNEI. V was clipped by 7 bases and J by 4 bases; unmatched bases: 3.

This chain uses TRBV9 with TRBJ1-4; D unresolved. V was clipped by 4 bases and J by 8 bases, with 15 bases between them. From germline, CDR1 is SGDLS and CDR2 YYNGEE. The CDR3 totals 14 residues. The CDR3 DNA sequence: TGTGCCAGCAGCCCGCAGAGCATCGGAGAAAAACTGTTTTTT. Protein: CASSPQSIGEKLFF.

V and J are TRBV7-8 and TRBJ1-2; 8 nucleotides line up with TRBD1. The CDR3 consists of 15 residues. Germline assignment: CDR1 SGHVS and CDR2 FQNEAQ. The V gene end was trimmed by 5 bases and the J gene end by 7 bases; junction bases not matched to a gene: 12. The CDR3 region is CASSRSTGVGGGYTF. CDR3 DNA: TGTGCCAGCAGCCGTTCGACAGGGGTCGGGGGTGGCTACACCTTC.

The chain joins TRBV28 to TRBJ1-1; D uncertain. Germline V gene lookup returns CDR1 MDHEN and CDR2 SYDVKM. The V and J ends lost 3 bases and 4 bases respectively, with 18 bases between them. This CDR3 comprises 16 residues. The CDR3 sequence is CASSFNLEEVGTEAFF. The CDR3 DNA sequence: TGTGCCAGCAGTTTTAATCTTGAGGAAGTCGGCACTGAAGCTTTCTTT.

The chain employs TRBV14 and TRBJ1-2; D is undetermined. This CDR3 is 12 amino acids long. The ends were cut back, 4 bases at V and 7 bases at J, with 10 bases in the middle. Per germline, CDR1 SGHDN and CDR2 FVKESK. CDR3 sequence: CASSLIKSGYTF. CDR3 bases: TGTGCCAGCAGCCTAATTAAAAGTGGCTACACCTTC. Full variable domain (missing parts from reference TRBV14 and TRBJ1-2): EAGVTQFPSHSVIEKGQTVTLRCDPISGHDNLYWYRRVMGKEIKFLLHFVKESKQDESGMPNNRFLAERTGGTYSTLKVQPAELEDSGVYFCASSLIKSGYTFGSGTRLTVV.

This clone has a handful of counts. The chain couples TRBV28 to TRBJ1-5; a weak D match, TRBD1 (6 bases). Per the germline V gene, CDR1 is MDHEN and CDR2 is SYDVKM. The V and J ends lost 4 bases and 7 bases respectively, with 17 bases between them. The CDR3 length is 15 residues. The CDR3 DNA reads as TGTGCCAGCAGTTACCCAGGGGAGGGGTGGCAGCCCCAGCATTTT. Protein product: CASSYPGEGWQPQHF.

V and J are TRBV9 and TRBJ2-2; D tentatively reads TRBD1 or TRBD2 (5 bases each). This CDR3 has 13 amino acids. V was clipped by 10 bases and J by 1 base, with 11 bases between them. Germline assignment: CDR1 SGDLS and CDR2 YYNGEE. CDR3 sequence: CASGPWNTGELFF. CDR3 bases: TGTGCCTCGGGACCCTGGAACACCGGGGAGCTGTTTTTT. The full variable domain, its missing parts supplied by reference TRBV9 and TRBJ2-2, is DSGVTQTPKHLITATGQRVTLRCSPRSGDLSVYWYQQSLDQGLQFLIQYYNGEERAKGNILERFSAQQFPDLHSELNLSSLELGDSALYFCASGPWNTGELFFGEGSRLTVL.

The rearrangement links TRBV30 to TRBJ2-2; D may be TRBD2 (5 bases). CDR3 length: 15 amino acids. The V end lost 4 bases, the J end lost 7 bases, and 19 bases lay between the germline ends. CDR1 is GTSNPN, CDR2 SVGIG, per germline (reference sequence). This CDR3 reads CAWKWSGNLYGELFF. The CDR3 DNA follows: TGTGCCTGGAAGTGGAGCGGAAATCTATACGGGGAGCTGTTTTTT.

The chain couples TRBV28 to TRBJ2-3; D is uncertain. The CDR3 covers 14 residues. Germline loops: CDR1 MDHEN, CDR2 SYDVKM. Trimming pared 7 bases from V and 1 base from J, leaving 12 bases between. The CDR3 coding sequence is TGTGCCAGCACCCGAGGCGGACGCACAGATACGCAGTATTTT. It yields the protein CASTRGGRTDTQYF.

This clone was seen a single time. The V gene is TRBV11-1, the J gene TRBJ1-4, with TRBD1 matching 12 bases. The CDR3 is 15 residues long. Germline CDR1 SGHAT, CDR2 FQDESV (reference sequence). The junction had 5 bases not matched to a gene; V was cut back by 4 bases and J by 8 bases. CDR3 in DNA: TGTGCCAGCAGCTCCGCCGGGACAGGGGGCGAAAAACTGTTTTTT. Translated: CASSSAGTGGEKLFF.

The rearrangement links TRBV19 to TRBJ2-1; 9 bases are a match to TRBD1. The CDR3 length is 16 residues. Germline CDR1 and CDR2: LNHDA and SQIVND (reference sequence). The junction had 8 bases not matched to a gene; V was cut back by 2 bases and J by 6 bases. The CDR3 DNA follows: TGTGCCAGTAGTATATCTGCCGGGACAGGGACCAATGAGCAGTTCTTC. Protein product: CASSISAGTGTNEQFF.